This T cell receptor (beta chain) was recovered during a study of cytomegalovirus exposure and HLA in healthy donors. Study conclusions and caveats: HLA restriction was apparent for most CMV-associated TCR beta chains in a later analysis. Generally TCR sequences proved uncommon, though certain public TCRs appeared in numerous donors.

Of note for this clone: Its matching antigen is unknown.

Vbeta (60) and Jbeta (13) primers were used in the PCR. The data were produced by immunoSEQ multiplex PCR, yet TCRdb's version contains in-frame clones alone and is incomplete. The profile shows around 130,000 clones, over 70% of them singletons. The CDR3 runs 14 residues. CDR1 is MNHEY, CDR2 SMNVEV, per germline (reference sequence). Trimming at V came to 6 bases and at J to 5 bases, leaving 6 bases not matched to a gene. The chain combines TRBV27 with TRBJ2-5; 10 nucleotides align to TRBD1. The receptor's source is a man under 40 in good health and CMV-seronegative. The specimen was PBMCs. This chain's CDR3 is CASSETGGLETQYF. CDR3 bases: TGTGCCAGCAGCGAGACAGGGGGCCTGGAGACCCAGTACTTC.